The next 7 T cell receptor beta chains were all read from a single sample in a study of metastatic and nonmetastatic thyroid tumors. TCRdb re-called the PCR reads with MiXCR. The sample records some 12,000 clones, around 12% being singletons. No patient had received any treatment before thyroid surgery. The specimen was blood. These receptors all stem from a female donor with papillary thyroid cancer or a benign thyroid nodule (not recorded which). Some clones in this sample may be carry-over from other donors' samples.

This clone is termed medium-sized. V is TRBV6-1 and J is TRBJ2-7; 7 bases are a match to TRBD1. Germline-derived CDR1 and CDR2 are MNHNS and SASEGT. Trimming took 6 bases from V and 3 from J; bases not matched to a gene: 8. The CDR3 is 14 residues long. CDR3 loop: CASRTRDRNYEQYF. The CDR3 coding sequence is TGTGCCAGCAGAACCCGGGACAGAAACTACGAGCAGTACTTC.

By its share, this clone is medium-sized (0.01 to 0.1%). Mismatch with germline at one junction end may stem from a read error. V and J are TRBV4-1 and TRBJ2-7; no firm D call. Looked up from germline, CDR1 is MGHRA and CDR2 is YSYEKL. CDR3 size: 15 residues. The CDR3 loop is CANSQDQDPGDEQYF. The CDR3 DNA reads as TGCGCCAACAGCCAGGATCAGGACCCTGGGGACGAGCAGTACTTC.

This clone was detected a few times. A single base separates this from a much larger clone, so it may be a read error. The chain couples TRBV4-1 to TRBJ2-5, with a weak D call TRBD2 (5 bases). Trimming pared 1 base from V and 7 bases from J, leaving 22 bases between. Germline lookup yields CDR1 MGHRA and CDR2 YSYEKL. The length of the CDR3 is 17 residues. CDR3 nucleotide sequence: TGCGCCAGCAGCCAAGTCCGCACCCTGAGGAGGCTAGGGACCCAGTACTTC. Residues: CASSQVRTLRRLGTQYF.

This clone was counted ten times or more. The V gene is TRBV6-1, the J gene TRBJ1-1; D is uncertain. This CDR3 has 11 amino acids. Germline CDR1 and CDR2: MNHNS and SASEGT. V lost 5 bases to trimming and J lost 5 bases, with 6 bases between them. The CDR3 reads CASSWGTEAFF. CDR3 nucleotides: TGTGCCAGCAGTTGGGGTACTGAAGCTTTCTTT.

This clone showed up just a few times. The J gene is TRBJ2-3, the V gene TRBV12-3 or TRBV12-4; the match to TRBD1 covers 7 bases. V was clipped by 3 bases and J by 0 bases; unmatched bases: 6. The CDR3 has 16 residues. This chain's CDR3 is CASSFVAGGSTDTQYF. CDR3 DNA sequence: TGTGCCAGCAGTTTCGTCGCAGGGGGTAGCACAGATACGCAGTATTTT.

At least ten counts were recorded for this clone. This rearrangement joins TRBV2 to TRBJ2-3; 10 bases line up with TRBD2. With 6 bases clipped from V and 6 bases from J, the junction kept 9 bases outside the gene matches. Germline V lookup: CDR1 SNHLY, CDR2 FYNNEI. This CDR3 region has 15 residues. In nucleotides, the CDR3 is TGTGCCAGCAGACCACTAGCGGGGCGACCTGATACGCAGTATTTT. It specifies CASRPLAGRPDTQYF.

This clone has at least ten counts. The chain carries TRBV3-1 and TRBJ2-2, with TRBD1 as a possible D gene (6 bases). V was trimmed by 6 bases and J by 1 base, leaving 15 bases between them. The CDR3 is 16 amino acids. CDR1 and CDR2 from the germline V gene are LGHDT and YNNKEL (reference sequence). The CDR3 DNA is TGTGCCAGCAGACCTAGGGGGACGGGGAACACCGGGGAGCTGTTTTTT. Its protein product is CASRPRGTGNTGELFF. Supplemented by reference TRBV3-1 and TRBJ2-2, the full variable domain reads DTAVSQTPKYLVTQMGNDKSIKCEQNLGHDTMYWYKQDSKKFLKIMFSYNNKELIINETVPNRFSPKSPDKAHLNLHINSLELGDSAVYFCASRPRGTGNTGELFFGEGSRLTVL.